A single sample gave rise to the 24 T cell receptor beta chains below, sequenced in a study of cytomegalovirus exposure and HLA in healthy donors. Assay: immunoSEQ multiplex PCR; the TCRdb copy retains only in-frame clones and omits some. The top ten hold under 4.5% of the sample, which has roughly 150,000 clones, 89% seen once. The material sequenced was PBMCs. The receptors originated from a man between 18 and 35 years old in good health and CMV-seropositive.

The chain carries TRBV27 and TRBJ1-5, with D perhaps matching TRBD1 (6 bases). Germline-derived CDR1 and CDR2 are MNHEY and SMNVEV (reference sequence). The CDR3 has 14 amino acids. Trimming cost V 3 bases and J 5 bases, with 11 bases left between them. In nucleotides, the CDR3 is TGTGCCAGCAGTTTTGGGGGCACCCATCAGCCCCAGCATTTT. It codes for CASSFGGTHQPQHF.

The V call is TRBV5-1, the J call TRBJ1-1; 8 bases align to TRBD1. The CDR3 is 13 amino acids. Germline V gene lookup returns CDR1 SGHRS and CDR2 YFSETQ. J was trimmed by 8 bases and V by 2 bases; bases with no gene match: 5. In nucleotides, the CDR3 is TGCGCCAGCAGCTTCCTGGACAGGGTGGAAGCTTTCTTT. Encoded protein: CASSFLDRVEAFF.

In DNA, the CDR3 is TGCGCCAGCAGCCAAGTGGGCGGGATGAACACTGAAGCTTTCTTT. It specifies CASSQVGGMNTEAFF. This chain uses TRBV4-1 with TRBJ1-1; unclear D gene. The V end lost 1 base, the J end lost 0 bases, and 9 bases lay between the germline ends. This CDR3 is built from 15 residues. Germline lookup yields CDR1 MGHRA and CDR2 YSYEKL.

CDR3 DNA sequence: TGTGCCAGCAGTGCCGGACAGGGTTACGGGGAGCTGTTTTTT. It encodes CASSAGQGYGELFF. The chain is built from TRBV27 and TRBJ2-2, with TRBD1 identical over 8 bases. The CDR3 is made up of 14 amino acids. The V gene end was trimmed by 5 bases and the J gene end by 7 bases; junction bases not matched to a gene: 6. Germline V CDR1 and CDR2: MNHEY, SMNVEV (reference sequence).

The chain recombines TRBV11-2 with TRBJ2-3; TRBD2 matches 7 bases. There are 14 residues in the CDR3. Trimming cost V 5 bases and J 5 bases; bases outside gene matches: 7. Germline V gene sequence: CDR1 SGHAT, CDR2 FQNNGV. The CDR3, as DNA: TGTGCCAGCAGCCCCACGGGGGGTAGAGATACGCAGTATTTT. Amino acids: CASSPTGGRDTQYF.

V usage is TRBV29-1 and J usage is TRBJ1-5; D may be TRBD1 (5 bases). Germline CDR1 is SQVTM and CDR2 is ANQGSEA. V lost 4 bases and J 2 bases, leaving 9 bases between the germline ends. CDR3 length: 13 amino acids. CDR3 coding DNA: TGCAGCGTTGCGGGGGAACGCAATCAGCCCCAGCATTTT. This codes for CSVAGERNQPQHF.

In its sample, this clone was seen once. This sample also contains other DNA sequences that code for the same CDR3. The chain uses TRBV6-5 and TRBJ2-7; 11 positions agree with TRBD2. V gave up 6 bases and J gave up 2 bases; unmatched junction bases: 3. Germline V gene sequence: CDR1 MNHEY, CDR2 SVGAGI. The CDR3 runs 14 residues. Written as DNA, the CDR3 is TGTGCCAGCAGCCCGGGACTAGCGGCCTACGAGCAGTACTTC. Protein sequence: CASSPGLAAYEQYF.

The chain links TRBV14 to TRBJ2-3; 7 bases are shared with TRBD2. The ends lost 0 bases at V and 4 bases at J; junction bases unmatched: 4. Germline V gene sequence: CDR1 SGHDN, CDR2 FVKESK. The CDR3 totals 15 residues. CDR3 loop: CASSQDSGSSDTQYF. CDR3 coding DNA: TGTGCCAGCAGCCAAGATAGCGGGTCATCAGATACGCAGTATTTT.

This chain uses TRBV27 with TRBJ1-1; TRBD1 matches at 7 bases. V lost 3 bases to trimming and J lost 7 bases; unmatched junction nucleotides: 11. The CDR3 length is 15 residues. From germline, CDR1 is MNHEY and CDR2 SMNVEV (reference sequence). The CDR3: CASSLTPTGDGEAFF. The CDR3 DNA sequence: TGTGCCAGCAGTTTGACCCCTACAGGGGACGGTGAAGCTTTCTTT.

The chain uses TRBV5-6 and TRBJ2-5; the match to TRBD1 covers 8 bases. After removal of 4 bases from V and 4 bases from J, the junction contained 9 bases not matched to a gene. This CDR3 is 15 amino acids long. Germline V gene data show CDR1 as SGHDT and CDR2 as YYEEEE. CDR3 amino acids: CASSGRTGWGETQYF. CDR3 sequence (DNA): TGTGCCAGCAGCGGGCGGACAGGGTGGGGAGAGACCCAGTACTTC.

This clone was counted between two and nine times. An end of the junction does not agree with germline; a read error may underlie this. The chain recombines TRBV18 with TRBJ1-1; no reliable D call. Germline V gene data show CDR1 as KGHSH and CDR2 as LQKENI. The CDR3 is 14 residues long. This CDR3 reads CASTPTWSDTEAFF. CDR3 sequence (DNA): TGTGCCAGCACACCCACCTGGTCGGACACTGAAGCTTTCTTT.

The chain carries TRBV11-1 and TRBJ1-1; 9 nucleotides agree with TRBD1. The V and J ends lost 5 bases and 1 base, in that order; junction bases with no gene match: 5. Per the germline V gene, CDR1 is SGHAT and CDR2 is FQDESV (reference sequence). The CDR3 contains 15 residues. The CDR3 DNA follows: TGTGCCAGCAGCACCGGGACAGGGAGGAACACTGAAGCTTTCTTT. It yields the protein CASSTGTGRNTEAFF.

This CDR3 reads CASSLYPGQGFNEQFF. The CDR3 coding sequence is TGTGCCAGCAGCCTGTACCCGGGACAGGGTTTCAATGAGCAGTTCTTC. V is TRBV5-6 and J is TRBJ2-1, with TRBD1 identical over 9 bases. V dropped 4 bases and J dropped 6; count of bases not matched to a gene: 11. CDR1 is SGHDT and CDR2 is YYEEEE in the germline V gene. This CDR3 comprises 16 residues.

To note about this clone: Other DNA sequences of this sample code for an identical CDR3. This rearrangement joins TRBV5-1 to TRBJ2-3; TRBD2 matches at 8 bases. V lost 4 bases and J lost 1; bases outside the gene matches: 2. The CDR3 runs 14 residues. In germline, CDR1 is SGHRS, CDR2 YFSETQ. This CDR3 reads CASSLGLGTDTQYF. The CDR3 DNA follows: TGCGCCAGCAGCCTGGGACTAGGCACAGATACGCAGTATTTT.

V gene TRBV6-4 combines with J gene TRBJ2-2, with 7 bases lining up with TRBD1. V was clipped by 9 bases and J by 9 bases; unmatched bases: 10. CDR1 MRHNA and CDR2 SNTAGT come from the germline V gene. CDR3 length equals 13 residues. CDR3 nucleotides: TGTGCCAGGCCGACAGGGCCGAACAGGGAGCTGTTTTTT. It yields the protein CARPTGPNRELFF.

V and J are TRBV11-3 and TRBJ2-2, with D possibly being TRBD1 (6 bases). V gave up 6 bases and J gave up 0 bases, with 11 bases separating them. This CDR3 region has 15 residues. Per germline, CDR1 SGHNT and CDR2 YENEEA. The CDR3 sequence: CASSPGHSNTGELFF. The CDR3 DNA reads TGTGCCAGCAGTCCGGGACACTCGAACACCGGGGAGCTGTTTTTT.

The chain carries TRBV2 and TRBJ2-7, with D tentatively TRBD1 (6 bases). This CDR3 has 13 amino acids. CDR1 and CDR2 from the germline V gene are SNHLY and FYNNEI. V was clipped by 6 bases and J by 0 bases, with 9 bases between them. Here the CDR3 reads CASRKDSSYEQYF. CDR3 in DNA: TGTGCCAGCAGAAAGGACAGCTCCTACGAGCAGTACTTC. The variable domain in full, with the rest retrieved from reference TRBV2 and TRBJ2-7, is EPEVTQTPSHQVTQMGQEVILRCVPISNHLYFYWYRQILGQKVEFLVSFYNNEISEKSEIFDDQFSVERPDGSNFTLKIRSTKLEDSAMYFCASRKDSSYEQYFGPGTRLTVT.

This chain uses TRBV19 with TRBJ1-1, with D possibly being TRBD1 (6 bases). V gave up 5 bases and J gave up 3 bases, with 16 bases separating them. This CDR3 has 15 amino acids. Germline assignment: CDR1 LNHDA and CDR2 SQIVND (reference sequence). The CDR3 nucleotides are TGTGCCAGTAGTCCCGGTCGGGGGGCTCACACTGAAGCTTTCTTT. It yields the protein CASSPGRGAHTEAFF.

The chain carries TRBV30 and TRBJ2-1, with TRBD2 identical over 10 bases. CDR1 GTSNPN and CDR2 SVGIG come from the germline V gene (reference sequence). The CDR3 totals 14 residues. The V and J ends lost 4 bases and 2 bases, in that order; junction bases with no gene match: 2. The CDR3 here is CAWTLAGAYNEQFF. The CDR3 DNA reads TGTGCCTGGACTCTAGCGGGAGCCTACAATGAGCAGTTCTTC. The full variable domain, with the rest looked up from reference TRBV30 and TRBJ2-1, is SQTIHQWPATLVQPVGSPLSLECTVEGTSNPNLYWYRQAAGRGLQLLFYSVGIGQISSEVPQNLSASRPQDRQFILSSKKLLLSDSGFYLCAWTLAGAYNEQFFGPGTRLTVL.

The V and J genes are TRBV6-5 and TRBJ2-5, with 7 nucleotides matching TRBD2. With 5 bases clipped from V and 4 bases from J, the junction kept 10 bases outside the gene matches. CDR3 length: 15 residues. Per the germline V gene, CDR1 is MNHEY and CDR2 is SVGAGI. In DNA, the CDR3 is TGTGCCAGCAGTCCTTATAGCGGGTCTCTAGAGACCCAGTACTTC. Translated: CASSPYSGSLETQYF.

The rearrangement links TRBV28 to TRBJ2-2, with TRBD1 matching 10 bases. Losses at the gene ends were 5 bases for V and 7 bases for J; bases not matched to a gene: 7. The germline CDR1 and CDR2 sequences are MDHEN and SYDVKM. The CDR3 runs to 15 residues. The CDR3 here is CASSTGQGLFGELFF. DNA for the CDR3: TGTGCCAGCAGTACGGGACAGGGGTTATTCGGGGAGCTGTTTTTT.

The chain links TRBV4-1 to TRBJ2-1; 8 bases line up with TRBD2. The CDR3 has 16 residues. Germline CDR1 is MGHRA and CDR2 is YSYEKL. V shed 1 base and J 5 bases; nucleotides not matched to a gene: 7. As DNA, the CDR3 is TGCGCCAGCAGCCAAGGGCTAGCGGGCCTTAACAATGAGCAGTTCTTC. It is translated as CASSQGLAGLNNEQFF.

Regarding this clone: The sample holds other DNA sequences that translate to the same CDR3. The chain recombines TRBV9 with TRBJ2-1; 9 bases are shared with TRBD2. Germline V gives CDR1 SGDLS, CDR2 YYNGEE. This CDR3 is 14 amino acids long. Losses at the gene ends were 1 base for V and 4 bases for J; bases not matched to a gene: 0. In DNA form, the CDR3 reads TGTGCCAGCAGCGTAACTAGCGGGTACAATGAGCAGTTCTTC. The encoded protein is CASSVTSGYNEQFF.

This clone appeared a single time. The rearrangement uses TRBV12-5 and TRBJ2-1, with D maybe TRBD2 (8 bases). Germline V gene data show CDR1 as LGHNT and CDR2 as FRNRAP. With 7 bases removed from V and 0 bases from J, the gap between germline ends came to 34 bases. This CDR3 region has 22 residues. The CDR3 loop is CASERRPWGQTGSGASYNEQFF. The CDR3 coding sequence is TGTGCTAGTGAGCGACGGCCCTGGGGACAGACAGGTAGCGGGGCCTCCTACAATGAGCAGTTCTTC.